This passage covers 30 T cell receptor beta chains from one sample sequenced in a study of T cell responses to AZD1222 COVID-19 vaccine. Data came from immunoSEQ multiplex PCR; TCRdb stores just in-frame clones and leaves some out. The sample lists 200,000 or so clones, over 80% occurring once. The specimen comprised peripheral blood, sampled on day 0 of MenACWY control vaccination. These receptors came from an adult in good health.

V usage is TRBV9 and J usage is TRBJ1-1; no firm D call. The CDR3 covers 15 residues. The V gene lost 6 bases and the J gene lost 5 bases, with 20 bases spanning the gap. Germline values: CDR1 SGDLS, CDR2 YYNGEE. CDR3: CASTIRVWVRTEAFF. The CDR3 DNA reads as TGTGCCAGCACCATTAGGGTCTGGGTACGTACTGAAGCTTTCTTT.

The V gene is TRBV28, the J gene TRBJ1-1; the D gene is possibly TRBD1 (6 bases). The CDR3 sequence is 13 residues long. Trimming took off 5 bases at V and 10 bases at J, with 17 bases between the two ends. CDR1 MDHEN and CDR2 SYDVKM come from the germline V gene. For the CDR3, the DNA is TGTGCCAGCAGTAACGCTTTGGGGGCAGTAGCTTTCTTT. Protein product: CASSNALGAVAFF.

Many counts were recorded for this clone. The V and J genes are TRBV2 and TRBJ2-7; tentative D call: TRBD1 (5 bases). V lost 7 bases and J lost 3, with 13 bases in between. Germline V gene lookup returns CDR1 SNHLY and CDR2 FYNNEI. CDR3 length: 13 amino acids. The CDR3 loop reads CASTLPDSYEQYF. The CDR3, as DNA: TGTGCCAGCACTCTCCCCGACAGCTACGAGCAGTACTTC.

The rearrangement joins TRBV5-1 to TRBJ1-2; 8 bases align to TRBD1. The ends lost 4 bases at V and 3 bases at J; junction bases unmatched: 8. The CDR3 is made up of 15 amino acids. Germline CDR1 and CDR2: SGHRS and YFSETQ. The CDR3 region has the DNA TGCGCCAGCAGCACACTCCCGGGACAGGACTATGGCTACACCTTC. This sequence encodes CASSTLPGQDYGYTF.

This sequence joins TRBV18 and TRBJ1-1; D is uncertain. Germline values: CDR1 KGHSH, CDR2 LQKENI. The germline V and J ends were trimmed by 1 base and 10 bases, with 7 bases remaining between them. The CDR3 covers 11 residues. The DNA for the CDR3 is TGTGCCAGCTCACCACAAGCCGGAGCTTTCTTT. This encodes CASSPQAGAFF.

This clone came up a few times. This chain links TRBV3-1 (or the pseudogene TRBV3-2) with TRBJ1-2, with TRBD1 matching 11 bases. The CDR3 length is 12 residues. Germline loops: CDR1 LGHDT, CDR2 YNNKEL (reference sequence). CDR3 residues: CATGQGAKGYTF. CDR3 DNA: TGTGCAACCGGACAGGGGGCGAAAGGCTACACCTTC.

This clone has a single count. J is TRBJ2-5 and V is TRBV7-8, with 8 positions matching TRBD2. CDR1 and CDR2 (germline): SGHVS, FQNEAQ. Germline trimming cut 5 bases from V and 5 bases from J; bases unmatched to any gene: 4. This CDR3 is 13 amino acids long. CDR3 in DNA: TGTGCCAGCAGCCGGACTAGCCCCGAGACCCAGTACTTC. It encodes CASSRTSPETQYF.

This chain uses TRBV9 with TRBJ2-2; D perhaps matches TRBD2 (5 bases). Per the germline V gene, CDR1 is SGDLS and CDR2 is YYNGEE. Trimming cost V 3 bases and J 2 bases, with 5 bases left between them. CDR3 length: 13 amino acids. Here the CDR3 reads CASSAGNTGELFF. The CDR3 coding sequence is TGTGCCAGCAGCGCGGGAAACACCGGGGAGCTGTTTTTT.

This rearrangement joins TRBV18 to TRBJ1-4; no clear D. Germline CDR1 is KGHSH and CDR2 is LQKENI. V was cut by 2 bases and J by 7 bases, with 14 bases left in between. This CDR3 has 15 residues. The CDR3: CASSPGRAGSEKLFF. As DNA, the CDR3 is TGTGCCAGCTCACCAGGAAGGGCCGGGAGTGAAAAACTGTTTTTT.

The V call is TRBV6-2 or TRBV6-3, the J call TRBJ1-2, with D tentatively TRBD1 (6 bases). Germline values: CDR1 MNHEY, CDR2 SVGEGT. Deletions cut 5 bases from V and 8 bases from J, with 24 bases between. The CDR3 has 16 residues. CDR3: CASSGEGTKNSIGYTF. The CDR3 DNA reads TGTGCCAGCAGTGGGGAAGGGACAAAAAACTCTATCGGCTACACCTTC.

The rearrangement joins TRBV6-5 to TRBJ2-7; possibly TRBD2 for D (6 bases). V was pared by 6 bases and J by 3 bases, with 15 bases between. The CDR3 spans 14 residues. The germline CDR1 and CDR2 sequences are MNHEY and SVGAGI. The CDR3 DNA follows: TGTGCCAGCAGCGCCGCGGGGTACGGCTACGAGCAGTACTTC. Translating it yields CASSAAGYGYEQYF.

CDR3 in DNA: TGTGCCAGCAGCTTAGAAGGAGATTTATACGAGCAGTACTTC. Its translation: CASSLEGDLYEQYF. The chain couples TRBV7-8 to TRBJ2-7; D uncertain. The length of the CDR3 is 14 residues. V was clipped by 1 base and J by 4 bases, with 11 bases between them. Per the germline V gene, CDR1 is SGHVS and CDR2 is FQNEAQ.

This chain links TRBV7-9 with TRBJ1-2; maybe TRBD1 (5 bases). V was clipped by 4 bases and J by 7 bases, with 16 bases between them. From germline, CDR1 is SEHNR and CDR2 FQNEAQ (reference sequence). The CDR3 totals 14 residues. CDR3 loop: CASSSRQSQGGYTF. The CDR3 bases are TGTGCCAGCAGCTCCCGACAGTCCCAGGGTGGCTACACCTTC.

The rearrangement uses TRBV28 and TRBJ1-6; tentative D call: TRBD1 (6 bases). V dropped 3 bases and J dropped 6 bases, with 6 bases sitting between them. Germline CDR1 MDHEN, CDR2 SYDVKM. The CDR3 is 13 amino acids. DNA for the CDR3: TGTGCCAGCAGTTTGGACAGTAATTCACCCCTCCACTTT. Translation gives CASSLDSNSPLHF.

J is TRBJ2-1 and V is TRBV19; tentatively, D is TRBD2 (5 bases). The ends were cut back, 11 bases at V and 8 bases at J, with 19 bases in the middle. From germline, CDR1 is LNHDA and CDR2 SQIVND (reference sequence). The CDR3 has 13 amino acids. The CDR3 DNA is TGTGCCTCCGGGTTGGTGGCCGGGGATGAGCAGTTCTTC. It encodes CASGLVAGDEQFF.

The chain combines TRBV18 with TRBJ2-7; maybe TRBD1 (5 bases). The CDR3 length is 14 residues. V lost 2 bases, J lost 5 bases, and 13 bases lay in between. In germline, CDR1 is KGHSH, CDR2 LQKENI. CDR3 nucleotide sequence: TGTGCCAGCTCACCAGGGTCAGGGTCGGACGAGCAGTACTTC. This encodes CASSPGSGSDEQYF.

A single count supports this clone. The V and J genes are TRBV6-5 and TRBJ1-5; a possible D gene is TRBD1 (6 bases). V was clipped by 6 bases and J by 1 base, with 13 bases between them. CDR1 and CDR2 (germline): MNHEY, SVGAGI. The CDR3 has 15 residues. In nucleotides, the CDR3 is TGTGCCAGCAGAGTAGGGGGGGGAAGCAATCAGCCCCAGCATTTT. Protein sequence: CASRVGGGSNQPQHF.

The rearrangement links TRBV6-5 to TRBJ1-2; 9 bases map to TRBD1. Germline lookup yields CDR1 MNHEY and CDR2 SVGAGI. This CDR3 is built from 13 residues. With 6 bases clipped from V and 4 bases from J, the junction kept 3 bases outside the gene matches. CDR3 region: CASRGQGVYGYTF. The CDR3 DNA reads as TGTGCCAGCAGGGGACAGGGTGTCTATGGCTACACCTTC.

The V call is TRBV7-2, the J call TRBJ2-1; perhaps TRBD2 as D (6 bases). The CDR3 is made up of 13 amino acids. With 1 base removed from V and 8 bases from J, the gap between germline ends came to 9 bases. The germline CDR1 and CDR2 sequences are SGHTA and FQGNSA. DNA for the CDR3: TGTGCCAGCAGCTTAGGACTAGGGGATGAGCAGTTCTTC. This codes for CASSLGLGDEQFF.

In DNA form, the CDR3 reads TGTGCCAGCAGTCTAGATAGCAATCAGCCCCAGCATTTT. Translating gives CASSLDSNQPQHF. The chain combines TRBV6-5 with TRBJ1-5; no clear D gene. Deletions cut 5 bases from V and 0 bases from J, with 5 bases between. The germline CDR1 and CDR2 sequences are MNHEY and SVGAGI. The CDR3 covers 13 residues.

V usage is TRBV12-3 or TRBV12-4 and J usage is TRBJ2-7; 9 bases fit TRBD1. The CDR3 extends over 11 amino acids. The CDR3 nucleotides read TGTGCTGTAGGGACAGGGTACGAGCAGTACTTC. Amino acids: CAVGTGYEQYF.

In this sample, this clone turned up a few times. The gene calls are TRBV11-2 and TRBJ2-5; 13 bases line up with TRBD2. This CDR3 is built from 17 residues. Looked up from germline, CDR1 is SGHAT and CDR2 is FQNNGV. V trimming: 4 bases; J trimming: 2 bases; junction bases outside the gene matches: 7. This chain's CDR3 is CASSWGTSGDLQETQYF. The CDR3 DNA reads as TGTGCCAGCAGCTGGGGGACTAGCGGGGACCTACAAGAGACCCAGTACTTC.

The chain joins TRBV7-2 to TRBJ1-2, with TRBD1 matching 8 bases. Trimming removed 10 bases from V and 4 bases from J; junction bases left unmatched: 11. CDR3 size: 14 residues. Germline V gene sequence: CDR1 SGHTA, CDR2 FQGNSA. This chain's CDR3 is CAILSDRDFYGYTF. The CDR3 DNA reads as TGTGCCATCCTGTCGGACAGGGACTTCTATGGCTACACCTTC.

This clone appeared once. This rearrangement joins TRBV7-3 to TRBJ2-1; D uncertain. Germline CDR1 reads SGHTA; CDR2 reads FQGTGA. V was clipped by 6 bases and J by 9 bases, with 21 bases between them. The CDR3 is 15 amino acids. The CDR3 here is CASRQTAWPPSEQFF. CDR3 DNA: TGTGCCAGCAGGCAGACCGCTTGGCCTCCTTCTGAGCAGTTCTTC.

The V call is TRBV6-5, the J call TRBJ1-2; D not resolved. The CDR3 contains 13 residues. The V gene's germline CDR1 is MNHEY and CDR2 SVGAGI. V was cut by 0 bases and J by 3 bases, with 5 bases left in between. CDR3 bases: TGTGCCAGCAGTTACTCCTCTTACTATGGCTACACCTTC. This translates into CASSYSSYYGYTF.

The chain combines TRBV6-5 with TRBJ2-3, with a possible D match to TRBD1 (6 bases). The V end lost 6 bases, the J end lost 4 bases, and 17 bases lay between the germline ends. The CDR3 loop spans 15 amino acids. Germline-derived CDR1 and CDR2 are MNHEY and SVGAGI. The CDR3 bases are TGTGCCAGCAGACTTGGGACACTAGGGCCAGATACGCAGTATTTT. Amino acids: CASRLGTLGPDTQYF.

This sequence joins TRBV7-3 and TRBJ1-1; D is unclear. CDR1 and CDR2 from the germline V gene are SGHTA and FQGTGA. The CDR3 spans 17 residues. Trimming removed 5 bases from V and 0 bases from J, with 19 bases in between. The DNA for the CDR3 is TGTGCCAGCAGCCCCGGGCCCCCAACAGCCCTGAACACTGAAGCTTTCTTT. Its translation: CASSPGPPTALNTEAFF.

DNA for the CDR3: TGTGCCAGCAGCCAGGGACAGGGGAGCTCTGAAGCTTTCTTT. Protein sequence: CASSQGQGSSEAFF. The V and J genes are TRBV16 and TRBJ1-1, with TRBD1 matching 10 bases. The CDR3 loop spans 14 amino acids. Losses at the gene ends were 3 bases for V and 6 bases for J; bases not matched to a gene: 4. Germline CDR1 is KGHSY and CDR2 is FQNENV.

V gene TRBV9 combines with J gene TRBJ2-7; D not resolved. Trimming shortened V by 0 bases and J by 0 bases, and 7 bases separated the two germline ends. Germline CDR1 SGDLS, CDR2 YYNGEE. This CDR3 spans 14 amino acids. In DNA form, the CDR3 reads TGTGCCAGCAGCGTAGGAGCTAACTCCTACGAGCAGTACTTC. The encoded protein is CASSVGANSYEQYF. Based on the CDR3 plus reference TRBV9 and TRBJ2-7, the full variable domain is DSGVTQTPKHLITATGQRVTLRCSPRSGDLSVYWYQQSLDQGLQFLIQYYNGEERAKGNILERFSAQQFPDLHSELNLSSLELGDSALYFCASSVGANSYEQYFGPGTRLTVT.

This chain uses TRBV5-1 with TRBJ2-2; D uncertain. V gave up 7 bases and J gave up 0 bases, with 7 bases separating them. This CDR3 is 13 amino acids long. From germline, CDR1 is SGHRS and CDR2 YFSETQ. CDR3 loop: CASHEPNTGELFF. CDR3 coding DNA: TGCGCCAGCCACGAACCGAACACCGGGGAGCTGTTTTTT.